What follows are 14 T cell receptor beta chains derived from one specimen sequenced in a study of cytomegalovirus exposure and HLA in healthy donors. Libraries were prepared by immunoSEQ multiplex PCR; TCRdb keeps only in-frame clonotypes and omits some of them. Among 60,000 to 65,000 clones listed, around 95% were seen once. The sample was PBMCs. These receptors came from a woman aged 18-29 years in good health and CMV-seropositive.

V is TRBV6-5 and J is TRBJ1-1, with D tentatively TRBD1 (5 bases). V dropped 7 bases and J dropped 5 bases, with 20 bases sitting between them. CDR1 and CDR2 from the germline V gene are MNHEY and SVGAGI. There are 15 residues in the CDR3. The CDR3 coding sequence is TGTGCCAGCAACCTCGGGGGGGGGTCACGAACTGAAGCTTTCTTT. Amino acid sequence: CASNLGGGSRTEAFF.

The V and J genes are TRBV11-2 and TRBJ2-7; D perhaps matches TRBD1 (5 bases). Germline CDR1 SGHAT, CDR2 FQNNGV. This CDR3 has 14 residues. V was clipped by 0 bases and J by 4 bases, with 10 bases between them. The CDR3 is CASSLEGRVYEQYF. CDR3 in DNA: TGTGCCAGCAGCTTAGAGGGCAGGGTATACGAGCAGTACTTC.

A few counts support this clone. This rearrangement joins TRBV16 to TRBJ1-3, with no clear D. Trimming left V 0 bases short and J 0 bases short, with 6 bases between. The CDR3 sequence is 15 residues long. CDR1 is KGHSY and CDR2 is FQNENV in the germline V gene. CDR3 sequence (DNA): TGTGCCAGCAGCCAATCTGGGAGCTCTGGAAACACCATATATTTT. Translation: CASSQSGSSGNTIYF.

The CDR3 region has the DNA TGTGCCAGCAGCTTCGACAGGGGGCACGAGCAGTACTTC. Its translation is CASSFDRGHEQYF. The J gene is TRBJ2-7, the V gene TRBV11-3, with 10 bases lining up with TRBD1. The trim removed 3 bases at V and 5 bases at J, leaving 1 base unmatched. Looked up from germline, CDR1 is SGHNT and CDR2 is YENEEA. This CDR3 has 13 amino acids.

The chain is built from TRBV13 and TRBJ2-7; 7 bases are a match to TRBD2. J was trimmed by 7 bases and V by 5 bases; bases with no gene match: 17. The CDR3 sequence is 16 residues long. Germline CDR1 PRHDT, CDR2 FYEKMQ (reference sequence). CDR3 in amino acids: CASSQKSGGSEREQYF. The CDR3 DNA reads TGTGCCAGCAGCCAGAAGTCTGGCGGGAGCGAGAGAGAGCAGTACTTC.

The chain employs TRBV7-2 and TRBJ2-7; 7 bases align to TRBD1. The J segment lost 9 bases and the V segment lost 1 base, leaving 9 bases of the junction unmatched. The CDR3 is 14 amino acids. Germline CDR1 and CDR2: SGHTA and FQGNSA. CDR3 region: CASSLVGRGLVQYF. CDR3 bases: TGTGCCAGCAGCTTAGTTGGCAGGGGGTTGGTGCAGTACTTC.

The table lists this clone with a count of one. The J gene is TRBJ2-1, the V gene TRBV11-3, with D possibly TRBD1 on 5 matching bases. V shed 0 bases and J shed 6 bases, with 12 bases lying between them. This CDR3 comprises 15 residues. CDR1 and CDR2 from the germline V gene are SGHNT and YENEEA. CDR3 sequence (DNA): TGTGCCAGCAGCTTAGAGGGGCAGGATGGCAATGAGCAGTTCTTC. This gives the protein CASSLEGQDGNEQFF.

The chain recombines TRBV18 with TRBJ1-6; tentative D call: TRBD1 (5 bases). V was trimmed by 0 bases and J by 8 bases, leaving 11 bases between them. CDR3 size: 15 residues. Per the germline V gene, CDR1 is KGHSH and CDR2 is LQKENI. The CDR3 region has the DNA TGTGCCAGCTCACCACCCGAAGGCAGGGATTCACCCCTCCACTTT. It translates to CASSPPEGRDSPLHF.

This chain links TRBV6-1 with TRBJ1-4; D is undetermined. The germline gives CDR1 MNHNS, CDR2 SASEGT. V lost 6 bases to trimming and J lost 0 bases, with 8 bases between them. The CDR3 covers 14 residues. Here the CDR3 reads CASSRSATNEKLFF. CDR3 DNA sequence: TGTGCCAGCAGCCGCAGTGCAACTAATGAAAAACTGTTTTTT.

The chain joins TRBV4-1 to TRBJ1-5, with 8 bases that match TRBD1. Germline assignment: CDR1 MGHRA and CDR2 YSYEKL. The V gene end was trimmed by 1 base and the J gene end by 3 bases; junction bases not matched to a gene: 5. CDR3 length: 16 amino acids. The CDR3 loop is CASSQVTGDYNQPQHF. DNA of the CDR3: TGCGCCAGCAGCCAAGTGACAGGGGACTACAATCAGCCCCAGCATTTT.

A few counts support this clone. Here the CDR3 reads CASSLAFRGPQETQYF. In nucleotides, the CDR3 is TGTGCCAGCAGCTTAGCCTTTAGGGGCCCCCAAGAGACCCAGTACTTC. The chain combines TRBV7-6 with TRBJ2-5; D possibly corresponds to TRBD1 (5 bases). V gave up 0 bases and J gave up 1 base, with 12 bases separating them. The germline gives CDR1 SGHVS, CDR2 FNYEAQ. The CDR3 length is 16 residues. Full variable domain (missing parts from reference TRBV7-6 and TRBJ2-5): GAGVSQSPRYKVTKRGQDVALRCDPISGHVSLYWYRQALGQGPEFLTYFNYEAQQDKSGLPNDRFSAERPEGSISTLTIQRTEQRDSAMYRCASSLAFRGPQETQYFGPGTRLLVL.

The V call is TRBV20-1, the J call TRBJ2-7, with TRBD2 identical over 10 bases. The CDR3 has 11 amino acids. Looked up from germline, CDR1 is DFQATT and CDR2 is SNEGSKA (reference sequence). The CDR3 coding sequence is TGCACCCCCGGGACTAGCGCCGGGCAGTACTTC. This encodes CTPGTSAGQYF.

The chain uses TRBV29-1 and TRBJ2-5; 7 nucleotides match TRBD2. With V trimmed by 3 bases and J by 4 bases, 17 bases remained unmatched. Germline V CDR1 and CDR2: SQVTM, ANQGSEA. The CDR3 runs to 17 residues. DNA of the CDR3: TGCAGCGTTGATGATCCACGAAGTTCCGGGACTACAGAGACCCAGTACTTC. It codes for CSVDDPRSSGTTETQYF.

The V and J genes are TRBV28 and TRBJ1-1, with a tentative D call TRBD1 (6 bases). The CDR3 is made up of 14 amino acids. The germline gives CDR1 MDHEN, CDR2 SYDVKM. The V end was cut by 7 bases, the J end by 4 bases, with 16 bases between. The CDR3 DNA is TGTGCCAGCAACCTGGGCGGGGGGCCCACTGAAGCTTTCTTT. This gives the protein CASNLGGGPTEAFF.